This T cell receptor (beta chain) was retrieved from a study of blood T cell repertoires in COVID-19. Study at large: Material from acute and convalescent COVID-19 was sourced from the United States, Italy and Spain. The cDNA or gDNA used as material had been derived from T cells, B-cell-depleted T cells, or PBMCs.

Germline V gene data show CDR1 as ENHRY and CDR2 as SYGVKD. The CDR3 covers 15 residues. The V end lost 2 bases, the J end lost 3 bases, and 11 bases lay between the germline ends. As originally analysed: Scientists estimated how many nucleated cells there were by amplifying reference gene primers. TCRdb's table, derived via immunoSEQ multiplex PCR, lists solely in-frame clones and lacks some. V, J and clone size are taken as reported in that table, and D and trimming were inferred from the DNA itself. The data show roughly 100,000 clones, 70% to 90% seen once. The chain is built from TRBV10-3 and TRBJ1-3; the D gene is possibly TRBD1 (5 bases). The origin of this receptor is a man aged 50 to 60 with active COVID-19. Sequencing was carried out using peripheral blood. The CDR3 DNA is TGTGCCATCAGTGAGAAATCAGGGCTTGGAAACACCATATATTTT. It codes for CAISEKSGLGNTIYF.